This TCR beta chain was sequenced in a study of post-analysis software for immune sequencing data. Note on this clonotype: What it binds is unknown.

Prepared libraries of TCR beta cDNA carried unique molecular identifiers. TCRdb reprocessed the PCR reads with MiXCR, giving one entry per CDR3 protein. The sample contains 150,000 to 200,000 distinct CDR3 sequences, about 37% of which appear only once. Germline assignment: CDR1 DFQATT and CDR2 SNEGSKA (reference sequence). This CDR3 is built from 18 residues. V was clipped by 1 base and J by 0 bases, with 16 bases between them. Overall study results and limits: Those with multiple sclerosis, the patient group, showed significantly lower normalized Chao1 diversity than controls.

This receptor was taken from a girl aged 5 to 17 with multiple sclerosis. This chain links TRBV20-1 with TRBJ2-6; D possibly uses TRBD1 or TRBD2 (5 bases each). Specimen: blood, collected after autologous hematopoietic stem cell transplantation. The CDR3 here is CSARVGTGGLSGANVLTF. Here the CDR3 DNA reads TGCAGTGCTAGAGTAGGAACAGGCGGGCTCTCTGGGGCCAACGTCCTGACTTTC.